The clone carrying this T cell receptor beta chain was counted only a few times. Assay used: immunoSEQ multiplex PCR; TCRdb lists only in-frame clones, some missing. This table has some 180,000 clones, 80% to 95% appearing once. The data were taken from a study of T cell responses to AZD1222 COVID-19 vaccine. The CDR3 runs to 15 residues. V was shortened by 5 bases and J by 3 bases, with 17 bases between the two germline ends. CDR1 LNHDA and CDR2 SQIVND come from the germline V gene (reference sequence). This receptor was obtained from an adult who received the AZD1222 COVID-19 vaccine. The sequencing here drew on peripheral blood, taken 28 days after the second AZD1222 dose. The J gene is TRBJ2-7, the V gene TRBV19, with D tentatively TRBD1 (6 bases). As DNA, the CDR3 is TGTGCCAGTAGTCGCGACAGGTCATACGGCTACGAGCAGTACTTC. As protein: CASSRDRSYGYEQYF. Filled out from reference TRBV19 and TRBJ2-7, the complete variable domain reads DGGITQSPKYLFRKEGQNVTLSCEQNLNHDAMYWYRQDPGQGLRLIYYSQIVNDFQKGDIAEGYSVSREKKESFPLTVTSAQKNPTAFYLCASSRDRSYGYEQYFGPGTRLTVT.